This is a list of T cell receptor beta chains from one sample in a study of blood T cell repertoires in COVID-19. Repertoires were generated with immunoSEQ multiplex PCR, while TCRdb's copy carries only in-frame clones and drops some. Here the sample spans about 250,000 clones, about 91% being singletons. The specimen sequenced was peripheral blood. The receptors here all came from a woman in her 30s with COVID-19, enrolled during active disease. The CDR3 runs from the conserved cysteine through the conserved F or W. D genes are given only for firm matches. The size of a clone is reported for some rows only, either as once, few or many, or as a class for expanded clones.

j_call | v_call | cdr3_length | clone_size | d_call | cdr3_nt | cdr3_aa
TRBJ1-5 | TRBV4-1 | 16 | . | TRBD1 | TGCGCCAGCAGCCAGTTGGACAGGGGAGGCAATCAGCCCCAGCATTTT | CASSQLDRGGNQPQHF
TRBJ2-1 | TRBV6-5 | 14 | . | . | TGTGCCAGCAGTTACCCTCAATGGGGCGTTGAGCAGTTCTTC | CASSYPQWGVEQFF
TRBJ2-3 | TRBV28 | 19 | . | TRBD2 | TGTGCCAGCAGTTTCGGTATTACGACTAGCGGGGGGCTGGCGGATACGCAGTATTTT | CASSFGITTSGGLADTQYF
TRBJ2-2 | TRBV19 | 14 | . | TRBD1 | TGTGCCAGTAGTATCAGGGGGCAGACCGGGGAGCTGTTTTTT | CASSIRGQTGELFF
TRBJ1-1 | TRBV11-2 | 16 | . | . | TGTGCCAGCAGCCTACGTCGACTCCCACCCACCACTGAAGCTTTCTTT | CASSLRRLPPTTEAFF
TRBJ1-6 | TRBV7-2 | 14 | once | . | TGTGCCAGCAGCTTACACGGACAAGGCTCACCCCTCCACTTT | CASSLHGQGSPLHF
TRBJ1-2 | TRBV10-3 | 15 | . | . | TGTGCCATCAGTGACCCTCGACAGCAAACGGATGGCTACACCTTC | CAISDPRQQTDGYTF
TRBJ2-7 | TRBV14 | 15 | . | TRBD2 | TGTGCCAGCAGCCCAGCAGCGGGACCCTCCTACGAGCAGTACTTC | CASSPAAGPSYEQYF
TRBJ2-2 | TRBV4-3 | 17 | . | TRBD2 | TGCGCCAGCAGCCAAAGTAGCGGGGGCCTTAACACCGGGGAGCTGTTTTTT | CASSQSSGGLNTGELFF
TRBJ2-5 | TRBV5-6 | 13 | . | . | TGTGCCAGCAGCTCGTGGAGTGGCGAGACCCAGTACTTC | CASSSWSGETQYF
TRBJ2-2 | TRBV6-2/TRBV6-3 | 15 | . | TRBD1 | TGTGCCAGCAGTTGGACAGGGGGCGGGACCGGGGAGCTGTTTTTT | CASSWTGGGTGELFF
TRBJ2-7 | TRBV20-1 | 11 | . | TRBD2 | TGCAGTGCTGGGGCCGGGAGGGGGCAGTACTTC | CSAGAGRGQYF
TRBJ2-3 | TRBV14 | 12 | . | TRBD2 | TGTGCCAGCAGTCCGGGACTAGTAACGCAGTATTTT | CASSPGLVTQYF
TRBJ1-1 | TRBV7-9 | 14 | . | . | TGTGCCAGCAGCTTGGGCAGGGAGGCCACTGAAGCTTTCTTT | CASSLGREATEAFF
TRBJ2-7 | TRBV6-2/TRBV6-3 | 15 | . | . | TGTGCCAGCAGTTACTCGGGGGGGCGTCGGTTCGAGCAGTACTTC | CASSYSGGRRFEQYF
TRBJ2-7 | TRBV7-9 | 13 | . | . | TGTGCCAGCAGCCCCCCGGCGGCTTACGAGCAGTACTTC | CASSPPAAYEQYF
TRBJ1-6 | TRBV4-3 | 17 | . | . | TGCGCCAGCAGCCCTTACGCCACAGGCTCCGATAATTCACCCCTCCACTTT | CASSPYATGSDNSPLHF
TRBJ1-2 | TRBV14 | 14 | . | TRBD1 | TGTGCCAGCAGCCATGCAGGGGGCGGCTATGGCTACACCTTC | CASSHAGGGYGYTF
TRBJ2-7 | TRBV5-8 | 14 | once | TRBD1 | TGTGCCAGCAGACCGGACAGGGGGCTCCACGAGCAGTACTTC | CASRPDRGLHEQYF
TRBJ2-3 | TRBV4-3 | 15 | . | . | TGCGCCAGCAGCCAGGATACAGGGTTTTCAGATACGCAGTATTTT | CASSQDTGFSDTQYF
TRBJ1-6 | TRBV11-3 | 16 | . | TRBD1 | TGTGCCAGCAGCTTAAGCGGACACACAGGGGATTCACCCCTCCACTTT | CASSLSGHTGDSPLHF
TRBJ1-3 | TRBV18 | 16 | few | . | TGTGCCAGCTCACCAGTACCCCCATCGGTCGGAAACACCATATATTTT | CASSPVPPSVGNTIYF
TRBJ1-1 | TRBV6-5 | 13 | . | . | TGTGCCAGCACCCGTCGGGGGTCCACTGAAGCTTTCTTT | CASTRRGSTEAFF
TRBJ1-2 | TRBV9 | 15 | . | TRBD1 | TGTGCCAGCAGCATTCTGGACAGGGGACCCTATGGCTACACCTTC | CASSILDRGPYGYTF
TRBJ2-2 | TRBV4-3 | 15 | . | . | TGCGCCAGCAGCCAAGAAATGGGCGACACCGGGGAGCTGTTTTTT | CASSQEMGDTGELFF
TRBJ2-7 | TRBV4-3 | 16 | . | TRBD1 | TGCGCCAGCAGCCAAGATCTCGGGCAGGGGGCATACGAGCAGTACTTC | CASSQDLGQGAYEQYF
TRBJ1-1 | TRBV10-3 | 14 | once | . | TGTGCCATCAGTGAACACGAAAAGAACACTGAAGCTTTCTTT | CAISEHEKNTEAFF
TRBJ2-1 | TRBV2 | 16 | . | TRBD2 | TGTGCCAGCAGTGAATTTAGCGGGGGTCGTAACAATGAGCAGTTCTTC | CASSEFSGGRNNEQFF
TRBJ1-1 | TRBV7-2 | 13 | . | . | TGTGCCAGCAGCTTACAAGGAGTTCAGACCGCTTTCTTT | CASSLQGVQTAFF
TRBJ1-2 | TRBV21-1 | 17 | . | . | TGTGCCAGCAGCACTTTTTACGGTGGGACAGCTAACTATGGCTACACCTTC | CASSTFYGGTANYGYTF
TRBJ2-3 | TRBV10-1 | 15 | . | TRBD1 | TGCGCCAGCAGTATGACAGGGTCTAGCACAGATACGCAGTATTTT | CASSMTGSSTDTQYF
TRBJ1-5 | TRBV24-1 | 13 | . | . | TGTGCCACCTCCCAGGCTTTTAATCAGCCCCAGCATTTT | CATSQAFNQPQHF
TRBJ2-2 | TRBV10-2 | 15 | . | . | TGCGCCAGCACCCAACATCCGGGAGCGGACGGGGAGCTGTTTTTT | CASTQHPGADGELFF
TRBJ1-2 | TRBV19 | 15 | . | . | TGTGCCAGTAGTCGTGCCGGGTTTAAGGACTATGGCTACACCTTC | CASSRAGFKDYGYTF
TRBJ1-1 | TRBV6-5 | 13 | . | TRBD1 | TGTGCCAGCAGTTACGGGACAGCGACTGAAGCTTTCTTT | CASSYGTATEAFF
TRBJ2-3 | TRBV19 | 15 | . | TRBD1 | TGTGCCAGTAGTATACCGGGACAGGGCCCAGATACGCAGTATTTT | CASSIPGQGPDTQYF
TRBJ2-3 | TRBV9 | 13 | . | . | TGTGCCAGCAGCGTACTAGCGACAGATACGCAGTATTTT | CASSVLATDTQYF
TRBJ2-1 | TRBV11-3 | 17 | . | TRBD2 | TGTGCCAGCAGCTTTAAGGCCCTAGCGGGGGGATGGAATGAGCAGTTCTTC | CASSFKALAGGWNEQFF
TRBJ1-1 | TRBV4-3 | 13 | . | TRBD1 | TGCGCCAGCAGCCGGGACAGGGACACTGAAGCTTTCTTT | CASSRDRDTEAFF
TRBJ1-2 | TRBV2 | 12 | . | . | TGTGCCAGCAAGCGGACAGCTTATGGCTACACCTTC | CASKRTAYGYTF
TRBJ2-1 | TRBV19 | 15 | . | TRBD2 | TGTGCCGTCGGGACTAGCGGGAGCAACGACAATGAGCAGTTCTTC | CAVGTSGSNDNEQFF
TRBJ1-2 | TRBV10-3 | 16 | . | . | TGTGCCATCAGGATTAACGCAGACAGGTCCCCCTATGGCTACACCTTC | CAIRINADRSPYGYTF
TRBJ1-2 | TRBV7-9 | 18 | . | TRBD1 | TGTGCCAGCAGCCAAGGACAGGGGTCGGCCCTCGGAGGAATTGGCTACACCTTC | CASSQGQGSALGGIGYTF
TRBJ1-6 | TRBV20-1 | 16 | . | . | TGCAGTGCTAGTGACGGGGGGCTACACTATAATTCACCCCTCCACTTT | CSASDGGLHYNSPLHF
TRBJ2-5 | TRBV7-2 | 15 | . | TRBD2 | TGTGCCAGCAGCTTGGCTAGCGGGAGGGGAGAGACCCAGTACTTC | CASSLASGRGETQYF
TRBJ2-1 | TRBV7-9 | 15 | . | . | TGTGCCAGCAGCTTAGCGAGGTCGGCCTACAATGAGCAGTTCTTC | CASSLARSAYNEQFF
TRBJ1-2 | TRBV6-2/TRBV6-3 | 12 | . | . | TGTGCCAGCAGTCTCGAGGGCTATGGCTACACCTTC | CASSLEGYGYTF
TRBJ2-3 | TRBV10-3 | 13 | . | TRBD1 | TGTGCCGTAGGAACAGGGGGCACAGATACGCAGTATTTT | CAVGTGGTDTQYF
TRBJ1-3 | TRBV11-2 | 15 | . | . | TGTGCCAGCAGCTTAGGACAGAGCTCTGGAAACACCATATATTTT | CASSLGQSSGNTIYF
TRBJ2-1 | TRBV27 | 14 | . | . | TGTGCCAGCAGCTTCCAGGACCTCAGGGATGAGCAGTTCTTC | CASSFQDLRDEQFF
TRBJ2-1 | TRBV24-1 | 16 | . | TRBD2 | TGTGCCACCAGTGAGTGGACTAGCGGGAGCTCGAATGAGCAGTTCTTC | CATSEWTSGSSNEQFF